The present T cell receptor (beta chain) was sequenced within a study of T cell responses to AZD1222 COVID-19 vaccine. Study information: Analysis merged second doses at about 4 or about 12 weeks.

General observations from the study: Clonal diversity was possibly underestimated; the donors were predominantly white British and more often female.

Concerning this clone: Its antigen is currently unknown.

Only in-frame clones appear in the TCRdb table, and some are missing; sequencing was by immunoSEQ multiplex PCR. The sample shows some 120,000 clones, 70% to 85% of them seen only once. CDR3 length: 12 amino acids. With 4 bases removed from V and 8 bases from J, the gap between germline ends came to 11 bases. Germline V gene sequence: CDR1 MDHEN, CDR2 SYDVKM. The rearrangement links TRBV28 to TRBJ1-2; D not resolved. The sample in question was peripheral blood, obtained on day 0 of AZD1222 vaccination. The TCR originated in an adult in good health. CDR3 sequence (DNA): TGTGCCAGCAGTTCCCCCCCTGGGGGCTACACCTTC. Protein: CASSSPPGGYTF.